Below, 17 T cell receptor beta chains from the same sample are listed, as sequenced in a study of CD8 T cells in Susac syndrome (dated by TCRdb to between 2018 and 2021). The library was generated by the immunoSEQ multiplex PCR assay. RNA was extracted with the RNeasy kit and roughly 0.5 to 1 ug was reverse transcribed using random hexamers. TCRdb handled the public reads itself, with Q25 trimming in fastp and clone calling in MiXCR, and kept productive beta chains. Every CDR3 protein is listed once, alongside the most common genes and DNA of its rows. The sample contains 180,000 or so distinct CDR3 sequences, approximately 96% of them found a single time. The ten biggest clones cover over 0.12% of the sample. The material sequenced was CD4+ T cells from PBMCs. These receptors all come from a human donor in good health.

V usage is TRBV29-1 and J usage is TRBJ2-2, with TRBD2 identical over 10 bases. V shed 7 bases, J shed 1 base, and the junction held 6 bases outside the gene matches. Germline V gene sequence: CDR1 SQVTM, CDR2 ANQGSEA. The CDR3 loop spans 15 amino acids. CDR3 loop: CSAIRLAGNTGELFF. In DNA form, the CDR3 reads TGCAGCGCTATTAGACTAGCGGGGAACACCGGGGAGCTGTTTTTT.

The chain links TRBV7-9 to TRBJ2-5; the D gene is possibly TRBD2 (5 bases). Germline assignment: CDR1 SEHNR and CDR2 FQNEAQ (reference sequence). The CDR3 loop spans 13 amino acids. With 5 bases removed from V and 5 bases from J, the gap between germline ends came to 12 bases. CDR3 protein: CASSPWTPETQYF. The CDR3 coding sequence is TGTGCCAGCAGCCCCTGGACTCCCGAGACCCAGTACTTC.

The rearrangement uses TRBV3-1 and TRBJ2-7, with 8 bases lining up with TRBD1. Trimming removed 4 bases from V and 2 bases from J; junction bases left unmatched: 13. The CDR3 is made up of 17 amino acids. Germline-derived CDR1 and CDR2 are LGHDT and YNNKEL (reference sequence). The CDR3 protein is CASSPLTTGATTYEQYF. The CDR3 DNA sequence: TGTGCCAGCAGCCCTTTGACGACAGGGGCAACGACCTACGAGCAGTACTTC.

CDR3 in DNA: TGCAGTGCTAGAGACATGGGACAGTCTTATAATTCACCCCTCCACTTT. It yields the protein CSARDMGQSYNSPLHF. J is TRBJ1-6 and V is TRBV20-1, with 7 positions matching TRBD1. V shed 0 bases and J 4 bases; nucleotides not matched to a gene: 6. Per germline, CDR1 DFQATT and CDR2 SNEGSKA (reference sequence). The CDR3 covers 16 residues.

This clonotype appeared once. The chain links TRBV6-1 to TRBJ2-1, with 7 bases fitting TRBD2. In germline, CDR1 is MNHNS, CDR2 SASEGT. There are 15 residues in the CDR3. Trimming at V came to 2 bases and at J to 8 bases, leaving 9 bases not matched to a gene. The CDR3 coding sequence is TGTGCCAGCAGTGAATTAGACGGGAGGCGTGATGAGCAGTTCTTC. This gives the protein CASSELDGRRDEQFF.

The V gene is TRBV3-1, the J gene TRBJ1-6; D may be TRBD1 (5 bases). Germline CDR1 reads LGHDT; CDR2 reads YNNKEL (reference sequence). The CDR3 length is 15 residues. Trimming shortened V by 0 bases and J by 7 bases, and 10 bases separated the two germline ends. The CDR3 DNA follows: TGTGCCAGCAGCCAAGAGGCAGGGAGAAATTCACCCCTCCACTTT. Encoded protein: CASSQEAGRNSPLHF.

This clonotype was seen only once. Written as DNA, the CDR3 is TGTGCCAGCTCCCCGGACAGGGGGCAGGGAGAGACCCAGTACTTC. It codes for CASSPDRGQGETQYF. The chain recombines TRBV18 with TRBJ2-5; TRBD1 agrees at 11 bases. This CDR3 spans 15 amino acids. The ends lost 6 bases at V and 4 bases at J; junction bases unmatched: 7. The germline V gene has CDR1 KGHSH and CDR2 LQKENI.

The V call is TRBV24-1, the J call TRBJ2-2; unclear D gene. Trimming left V 2 bases short and J 0 bases short, with 6 bases between. Germline V gene data show CDR1 as KGHDR and CDR2 as SFDVKD. This CDR3 has 15 amino acids. The CDR3 nucleotides read TGTGCCACCAGTGATTCGGTAACGAACACCGGGGAGCTGTTTTTT. This gives the protein CATSDSVTNTGELFF.

V usage is TRBV15 and J usage is TRBJ1-1, with TRBD1 matching over 7 bases. J lost 4 bases, V lost 3 bases, and 5 bases had no gene match. Germline V lookup: CDR1 LNHNV, CDR2 YYDKDF (reference sequence). The CDR3 contains 14 residues. The CDR3 loop reads CATSRTGRGTEAFF. CDR3 nucleotide sequence: TGTGCCACCAGCAGGACAGGGCGTGGCACTGAAGCTTTCTTT.

The chain combines TRBV7-2 with TRBJ2-2; D unresolved. Germline values: CDR1 SGHTA, CDR2 FQGNSA. V was trimmed by 3 bases and J by 2 bases, leaving 4 bases between them. This CDR3 comprises 13 residues. DNA for the CDR3: TGTGCCAGCAGCTTTAGCAACACCGGGGAGCTGTTTTTT. Translation: CASSFSNTGELFF.

The chain carries TRBV30 and TRBJ2-1; 9 bases are a match to TRBD2. CDR1 and CDR2 from the germline V gene are GTSNPN and SVGIG (reference sequence). After removal of 0 bases from V and 8 bases from J, the junction contained 8 bases not matched to a gene. CDR3 length equals 15 residues. CDR3 residues: CAWSVPSGALDEQFF. The CDR3 region has the DNA TGTGCCTGGAGTGTACCTAGCGGGGCTTTGGATGAGCAGTTCTTC.

The chain is built from TRBV5-1 and TRBJ2-1, with 7 bases identical to TRBD1. V lost 4 bases, J lost 0 bases, and 10 bases stayed unmatched. The germline V gene has CDR1 SGHRS and CDR2 YFSETQ. CDR3 length equals 17 residues. Here the CDR3 reads CASSQTTGDPSYNEQFF. The CDR3 DNA reads as TGCGCCAGCAGCCAGACTACAGGGGACCCCTCCTACAATGAGCAGTTCTTC. Full variable domain (outside the CDR3, taken from reference TRBV5-1 and TRBJ2-1): KAGVTQTPRYLIKTRGQQVTLSCSPISGHRSVSWYQQTPGQGLQFLFEYFSETQRNKGNFPGRFSGRQFSNSRSEMNVSTLELGDSALYLCASSQTTGDPSYNEQFFGPGTRLTVL.

The CDR3 sequence: CASSPSTGPYNEQFF. The CDR3 DNA sequence: TGTGCCAGCAGCCCCTCGACAGGGCCCTACAATGAGCAGTTCTTC. The rearrangement joins TRBV5-4 to TRBJ2-1; the match to TRBD1 covers 7 bases. This CDR3 has 15 amino acids. Germline V gene sequence: CDR1 SGHNT, CDR2 YYREEE (reference sequence). V was clipped by 4 bases and J by 2 bases; unmatched bases: 6.

V is TRBV7-9 and J is TRBJ2-7, with 7 bases matching TRBD2. The CDR3 is 13 residues long. The germline V gene has CDR1 SEHNR and CDR2 FQNEAQ (reference sequence). V trimming: 5 bases; J trimming: 7 bases; junction bases outside the gene matches: 8. CDR3 in DNA: TGTGCCAGCAGCCTGACTAGCCCAGGGGAGCAGTACTTC. Protein sequence: CASSLTSPGEQYF.

Only one count was recorded for this clonotype. This chain connects TRBV30 to TRBJ2-2; 8 nucleotides line up with TRBD1. Germline V lookup: CDR1 GTSNPN, CDR2 SVGIG (reference sequence). V dropped 7 bases and J dropped 5; count of bases not matched to a gene: 15. This CDR3 contains 16 residues. The chain's CDR3 is CASEYRTGTITGELFF. DNA for the CDR3: TGTGCCTCGGAGTACCGGACAGGGACCATTACCGGGGAGCTGTTTTTT. The full variable domain, its missing parts supplied by reference TRBV30 and TRBJ2-2, is SQTIHQWPATLVQPVGSPLSLECTVEGTSNPNLYWYRQAAGRGLQLLFYSVGIGQISSEVPQNLSASRPQDRQFILSSKKLLLSDSGFYLCASEYRTGTITGELFFGEGSRLTVL.

The gene calls are TRBV14 and TRBJ2-5; the D gene could be TRBD1 or TRBD2 (5 bases each). Trimming shortened V by 1 base and J by 7 bases, and 13 bases separated the two germline ends. Germline V gene sequence: CDR1 SGHDN, CDR2 FVKESK. CDR3 length: 14 amino acids. DNA of the CDR3: TGTGCCAGCAGCCAAGGGAAGGGACGCGGGACCCAGTACTTC. Its translation is CASSQGKGRGTQYF.

The rearrangement joins TRBV14 to TRBJ1-6, with TRBD1 as a possible D gene (6 bases). The CDR3 totals 15 residues. The V and J ends lost 5 bases and 7 bases respectively, with 15 bases between them. CDR1 and CDR2 from the germline V gene are SGHDN and FVKESK. The CDR3 coding sequence is TGTGCCAGCAGCGCCCAAGGGGGTTGGAATTCACCCCTCCACTTT. It specifies CASSAQGGWNSPLHF.